Here is one T cell receptor beta chain with its context. Its antigen is currently unknown. Trimming pared 1 base from V and 12 bases from J, leaving 16 bases between. The CDR3 has 14 residues. Germline CDR1 is LNHNV and CDR2 is YYDKDF (reference sequence). Sample-barcoded 5' priming and a J-beta primer mix drove a second PCR of about 7 to 12 cycles. Tagging of each cDNA molecule was performed by a template-switch adaptor with 12 random nucleotides. TCRdb itself ran the 5' RACE reads through MiXCR, one entry per CDR3 protein. The table shows roughly 1,800,000 distinct CDR3 sequences, with around half occurring only once. The data derive from a study of blood T cells in healthy people across ages. Study conclusions and caveats: Measured against age, TCR beta diversity per million T cells decreased in a roughly linear manner.

Peripheral blood samples of roughly 9.8 milliliters were drawn from each donor. The authors isolated at least 6.5 million PBMCs per sample. The chain employs TRBV15 and TRBJ2-1, with D possibly being TRBD1 (6 bases). This sequence was found in a woman in her thirties or forties in good health. Sequencing was done on a sample of blood. CDR3 DNA: TGTGCCACCAGCAGAGTCCTACAGGGAACTGCGCAGTTCTTC. Amino acid sequence: CATSRVLQGTAQFF.